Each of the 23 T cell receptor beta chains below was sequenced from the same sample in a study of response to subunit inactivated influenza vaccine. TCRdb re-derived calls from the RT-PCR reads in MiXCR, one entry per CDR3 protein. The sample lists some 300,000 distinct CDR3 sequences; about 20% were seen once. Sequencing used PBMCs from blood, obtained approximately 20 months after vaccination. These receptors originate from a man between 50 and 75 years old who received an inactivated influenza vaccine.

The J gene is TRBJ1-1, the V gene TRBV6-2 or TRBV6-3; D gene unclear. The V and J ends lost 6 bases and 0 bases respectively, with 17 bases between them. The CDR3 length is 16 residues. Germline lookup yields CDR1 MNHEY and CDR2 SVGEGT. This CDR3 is CASSRRSGLMNTEAFF. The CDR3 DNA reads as TGTGCCAGCAGCCGCAGATCGGGGTTAATGAACACTGAAGCTTTCTTT.

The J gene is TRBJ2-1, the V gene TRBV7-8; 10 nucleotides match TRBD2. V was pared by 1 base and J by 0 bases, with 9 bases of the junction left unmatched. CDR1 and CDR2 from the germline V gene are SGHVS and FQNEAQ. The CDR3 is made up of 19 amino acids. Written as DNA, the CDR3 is TGTGCCAGCAGCTTAGTTTGGACTAGCGGAAGTCCCTCCTACAATGAGCAGTTCTTC. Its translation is CASSLVWTSGSPSYNEQFF.

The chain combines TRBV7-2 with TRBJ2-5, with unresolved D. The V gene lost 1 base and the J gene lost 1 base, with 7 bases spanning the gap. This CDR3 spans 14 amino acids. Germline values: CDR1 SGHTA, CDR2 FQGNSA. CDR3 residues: CASSLDSVQETQYF. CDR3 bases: TGTGCCAGCAGCTTAGATTCGGTCCAAGAGACCCAGTACTTC.

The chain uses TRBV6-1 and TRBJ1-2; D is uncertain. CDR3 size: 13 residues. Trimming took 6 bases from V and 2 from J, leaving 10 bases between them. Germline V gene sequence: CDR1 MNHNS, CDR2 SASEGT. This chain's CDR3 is CASSARANYGYTF. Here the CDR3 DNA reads TGTGCCAGCAGCGCGCGGGCCAACTATGGCTACACCTTC.

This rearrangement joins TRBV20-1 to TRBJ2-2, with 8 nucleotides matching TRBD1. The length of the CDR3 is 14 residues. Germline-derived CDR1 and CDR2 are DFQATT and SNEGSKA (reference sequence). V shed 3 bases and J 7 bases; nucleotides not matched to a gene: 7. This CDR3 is CSARWQGADGELFF. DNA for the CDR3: TGCAGTGCTAGGTGGCAGGGGGCTGACGGGGAGCTGTTTTTT.

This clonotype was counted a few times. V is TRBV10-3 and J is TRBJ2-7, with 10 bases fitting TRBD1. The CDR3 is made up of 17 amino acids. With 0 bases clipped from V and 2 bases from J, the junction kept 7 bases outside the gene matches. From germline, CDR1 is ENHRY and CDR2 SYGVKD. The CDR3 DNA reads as TGTGCCATCAGTGAGTCGCTGGGGACAGGGGACCCCTACGAGCAGTACTTC. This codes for CAISESLGTGDPYEQYF.

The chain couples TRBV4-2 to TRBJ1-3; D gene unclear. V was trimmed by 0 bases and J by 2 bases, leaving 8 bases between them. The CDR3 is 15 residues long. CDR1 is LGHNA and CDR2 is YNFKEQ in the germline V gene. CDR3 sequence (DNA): TGTGCCAGCAGCCAAGAGGCTGGGGCTGGAAACACCATATATTTT. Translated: CASSQEAGAGNTIYF.

The CDR3 here is CSAKTGYEQYF. CDR3 in DNA: TGCAGTGCTAAAACAGGGTACGAGCAGTACTTC. V and J are TRBV20-1 and TRBJ2-7; maybe TRBD1 (6 bases). The V gene lost 4 bases and the J gene lost 4 bases, with 8 bases spanning the gap. The CDR3 is 11 amino acids. Germline assignment: CDR1 DFQATT and CDR2 SNEGSKA (reference sequence).

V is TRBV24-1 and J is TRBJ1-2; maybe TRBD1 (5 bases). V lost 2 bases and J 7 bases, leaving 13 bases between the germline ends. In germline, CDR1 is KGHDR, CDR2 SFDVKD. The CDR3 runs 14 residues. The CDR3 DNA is TGTGCCACCAGTGATTCGGGCAGGGCCTCTGGCTACACCTTC. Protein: CATSDSGRASGYTF.

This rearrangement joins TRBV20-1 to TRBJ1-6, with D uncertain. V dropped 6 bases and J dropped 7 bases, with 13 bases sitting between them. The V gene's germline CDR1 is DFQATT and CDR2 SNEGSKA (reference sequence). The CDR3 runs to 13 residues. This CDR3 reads CSAPKDFNSPLHF. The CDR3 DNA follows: TGCAGTGCCCCAAAAGATTTCAATTCACCCCTCCACTTT.

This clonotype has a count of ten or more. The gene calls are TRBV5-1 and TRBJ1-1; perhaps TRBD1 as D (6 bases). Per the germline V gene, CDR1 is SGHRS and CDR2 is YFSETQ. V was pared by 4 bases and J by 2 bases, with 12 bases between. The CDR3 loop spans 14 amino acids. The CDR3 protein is CASSPGTINTEAFF. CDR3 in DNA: TGCGCCAGCAGCCCCGGGACAATAAACACTGAAGCTTTCTTT.

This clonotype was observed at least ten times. The CDR3 DNA reads TGTGCCACCAGCAGAGACCTCCCACAGGGGAAGCCCCAGCATTTT. It codes for CATSRDLPQGKPQHF. The V call is TRBV15, the J call TRBJ1-5, with 7 bases lining up with TRBD1. CDR3 size: 15 residues. Trimming took 0 bases from V and 8 from J; bases not matched to a gene: 7. Germline loops: CDR1 LNHNV, CDR2 YYDKDF (reference sequence).

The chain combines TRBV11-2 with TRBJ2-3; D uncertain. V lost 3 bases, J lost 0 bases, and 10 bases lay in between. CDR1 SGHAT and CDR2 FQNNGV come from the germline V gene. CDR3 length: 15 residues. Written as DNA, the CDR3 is TGTGCCAGCAGCTTTGGTTCGACTAGCACAGATACGCAGTATTTT. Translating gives CASSFGSTSTDTQYF. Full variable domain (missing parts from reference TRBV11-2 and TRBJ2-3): EAGVAQSPRYKIIEKRQSVAFWCNPISGHATLYWYQQILGQGPKLLIQFQNNGVVDDSQLPKDRFSAERLKGVDSTLKIQPAKLEDSAVYLCASSFGSTSTDTQYFGPGTRLTVL.

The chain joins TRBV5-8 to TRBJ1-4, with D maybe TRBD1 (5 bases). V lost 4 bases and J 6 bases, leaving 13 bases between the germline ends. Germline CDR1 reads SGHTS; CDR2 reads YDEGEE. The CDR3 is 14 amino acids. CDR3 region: CASSLGLGDEKLFF. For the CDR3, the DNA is TGTGCCAGCAGCCTTGGACTGGGGGATGAAAAACTGTTTTTT.

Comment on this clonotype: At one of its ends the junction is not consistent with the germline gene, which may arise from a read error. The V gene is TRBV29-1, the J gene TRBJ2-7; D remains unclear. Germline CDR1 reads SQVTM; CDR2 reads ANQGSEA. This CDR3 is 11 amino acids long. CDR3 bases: TGCAGCGTTGGCCCCTCCAACGAGCAGTACTTC. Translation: CSVGPSNEQYF.

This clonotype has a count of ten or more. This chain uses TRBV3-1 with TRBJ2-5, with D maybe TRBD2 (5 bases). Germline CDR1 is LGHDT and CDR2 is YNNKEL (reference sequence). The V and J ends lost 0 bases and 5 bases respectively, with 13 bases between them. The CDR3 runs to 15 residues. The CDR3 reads CASSQDPEGWETQYF. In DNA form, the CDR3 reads TGTGCCAGCAGCCAAGATCCTGAGGGTTGGGAGACCCAGTACTTC.

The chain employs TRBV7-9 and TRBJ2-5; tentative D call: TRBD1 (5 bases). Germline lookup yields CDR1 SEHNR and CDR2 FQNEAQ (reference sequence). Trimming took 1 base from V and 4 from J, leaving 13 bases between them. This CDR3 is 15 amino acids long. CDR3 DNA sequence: TGTGCCAGCAGCTTAGGGTTAGGGGTTGGAGAGACCCAGTACTTC. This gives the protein CASSLGLGVGETQYF.

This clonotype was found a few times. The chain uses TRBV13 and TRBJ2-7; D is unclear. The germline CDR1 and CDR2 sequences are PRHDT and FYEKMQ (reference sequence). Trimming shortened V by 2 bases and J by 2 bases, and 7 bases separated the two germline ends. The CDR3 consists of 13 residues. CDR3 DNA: TGTGCCAGCAGCTTACGGTTGGCCTACGAGCAGTACTTC. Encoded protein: CASSLRLAYEQYF.

The CDR3 is CASSSPKRSSGSFLMFSEQFF. The CDR3 DNA is TGTGCCAGCAGCTCGCCAAAGAGGTCTAGCGGGAGTTTTTTGATGTTTAGTGAGCAGTTCTTC. The genes are TRBV5-6 and TRBJ2-1, with TRBD2 identical over 10 bases. With 3 bases clipped from V and 9 bases from J, the junction kept 27 bases outside the gene matches. Germline V CDR1 and CDR2: SGHDT, YYEEEE. This CDR3 contains 21 residues.

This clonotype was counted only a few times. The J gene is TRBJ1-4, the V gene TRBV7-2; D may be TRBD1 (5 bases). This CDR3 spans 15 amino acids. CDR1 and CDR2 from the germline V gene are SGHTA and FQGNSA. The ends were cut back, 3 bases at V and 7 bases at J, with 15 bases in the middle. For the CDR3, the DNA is TGTGCCAGCAGCTTTGTCGGGACGGTCCGTGAAAAACTGTTTTTT. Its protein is CASSFVGTVREKLFF.

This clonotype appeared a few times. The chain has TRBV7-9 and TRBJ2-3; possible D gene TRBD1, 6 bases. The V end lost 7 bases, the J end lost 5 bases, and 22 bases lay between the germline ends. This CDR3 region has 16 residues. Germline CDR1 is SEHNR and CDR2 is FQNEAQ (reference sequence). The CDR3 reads CASTRGPGQRIDTQYF. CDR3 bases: TGTGCCAGCACCCGGGGACCGGGACAACGAATAGATACGCAGTATTTT.

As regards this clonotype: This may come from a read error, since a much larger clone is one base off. In DNA, the CDR3 is TGCGCCAGCAGTGAGGGGCCAGGGAATGAAGAACTGTTTTTT. Protein: CASSEGPGNEELFF. The V and J genes are TRBV10-2 and TRBJ1-4; possibly TRBD1 for D (5 bases). Germline lookup yields CDR1 WSHSY and CDR2 SAAADI. This CDR3 contains 14 residues.

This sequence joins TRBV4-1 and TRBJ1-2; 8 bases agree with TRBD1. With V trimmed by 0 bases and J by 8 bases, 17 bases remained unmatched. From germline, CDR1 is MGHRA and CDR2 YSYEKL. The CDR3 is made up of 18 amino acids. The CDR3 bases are TGCGCCAGCAGCCAAGATTGGGCAGGGGGCGCGAGGGGAGGAGGCTACACCTTC. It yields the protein CASSQDWAGGARGGGYTF.